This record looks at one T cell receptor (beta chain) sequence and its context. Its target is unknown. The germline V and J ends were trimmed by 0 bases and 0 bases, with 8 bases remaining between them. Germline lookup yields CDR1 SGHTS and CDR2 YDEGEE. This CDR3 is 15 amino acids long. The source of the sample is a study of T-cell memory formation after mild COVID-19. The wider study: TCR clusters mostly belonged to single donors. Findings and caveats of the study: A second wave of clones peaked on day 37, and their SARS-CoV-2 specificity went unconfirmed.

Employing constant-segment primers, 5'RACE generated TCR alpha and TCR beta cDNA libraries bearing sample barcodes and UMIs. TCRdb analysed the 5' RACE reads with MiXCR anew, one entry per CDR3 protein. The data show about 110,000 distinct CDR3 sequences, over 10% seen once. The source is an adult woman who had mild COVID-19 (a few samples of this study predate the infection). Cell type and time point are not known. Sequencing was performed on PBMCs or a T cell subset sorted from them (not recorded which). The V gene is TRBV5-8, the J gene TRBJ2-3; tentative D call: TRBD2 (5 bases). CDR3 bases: TGTGCCAGCAGCTTGGTGTGGACTAGCACAGATACGCAGTATTTT. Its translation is CASSLVWTSTDTQYF.